These 10 T cell receptor beta chains share one sample of origin, sequenced in a study of Ad26.COV2.S vaccination and SARS-CoV-2 variants. Here immunoSEQ multiplex PCR was the method, and the copy in TCRdb shows in-frame clones only, minus some. The sample yields about 680,000 clones, 89% seen once. Treatment of the sample: roughly 19 received Ad26.COV2.S at low or high dose, single or two shots; roughly five received placebo; per-sample allocation not given. Specimens were obtained on day 63 following the first vaccine or placebo injection. This specimen consisted of peripheral blood, obtained in a trial of Ad26.COV2.S vaccine versus placebo. All receptors come from a person aged 18 to 65 who received the Ad26.COV2.S COVID-19 vaccine or a placebo.

The J gene is TRBJ2-7, the V gene TRBV3-1 (or the pseudogene TRBV3-2), with 8 bases identical to TRBD1. With V trimmed by 2 bases and J by 4 bases, 10 bases remained unmatched. This CDR3 contains 16 residues. The germline CDR1 and CDR2 sequences are LGHDT and YNNKEL (reference sequence). The CDR3 coding sequence is TGTGCCAGCAGCCAATCTCCCGGGACAGGAACTTACGAGCAGTACTTC. The encoded protein is CASSQSPGTGTYEQYF.

V usage is TRBV12-5 and J usage is TRBJ2-3; 9 bases agree with TRBD1. Trimming cost V 6 bases and J 7 bases; bases outside gene matches: 8. This CDR3 comprises 14 residues. Germline values: CDR1 LGHNT, CDR2 FRNRAP. CDR3 sequence: CASGSGQGQNTQYF. In nucleotides, the CDR3 is TGTGCTAGTGGCTCAGGACAGGGGCAAAATACGCAGTATTTT.

V usage is TRBV7-8 and J usage is TRBJ2-3; a weak D match, TRBD1 (6 bases). This CDR3 region has 13 residues. CDR1 SGHVS and CDR2 FQNEAQ come from the germline V gene. V dropped 6 bases and J dropped 3 bases, with 10 bases sitting between them. The CDR3 is CASRPGATDTQYF. CDR3 nucleotides: TGTGCCAGCAGGCCAGGGGCAACAGATACGCAGTATTTT.

The chain carries TRBV14 and TRBJ1-5; D is possibly TRBD1 (5 bases). In germline, CDR1 is SGHDN, CDR2 FVKESK. The CDR3 covers 18 residues. V gave up 0 bases and J gave up 3 bases, with 18 bases separating them. In DNA, the CDR3 is TGTGCCAGCAGCCAAGATAAGAGACAGCCCGAATCCAATCAGCCCCAGCATTTT. Translating gives CASSQDKRQPESNQPQHF. Full variable domain (outside the CDR3, taken from reference TRBV14 and TRBJ1-5): EAGVTQFPSHSVIEKGQTVTLRCDPISGHDNLYWYRRVMGKEIKFLLHFVKESKQDESGMPNNRFLAERTGGTYSTLKVQPAELEDSGVYFCASSQDKRQPESNQPQHFGDGTRLSIL.

This clone is a singleton in its sample. The chain joins TRBV12-5 to TRBJ2-1, with a tentative D call TRBD2 (6 bases). Per the germline V gene, CDR1 is LGHNT and CDR2 is FRNRAP. Between the trimmed V and J ends, which lost 0 bases and 3 bases, there was a span of 12 bases. CDR3 size: 16 residues. CDR3 loop: CASGLVVTSSYNEQFF. CDR3 nucleotides: TGTGCTAGTGGTTTGGTTGTCACTAGCAGCTACAATGAGCAGTTCTTC.

This rearrangement joins TRBV18 to TRBJ2-1; 10 nucleotides line up with TRBD2. The CDR3 length is 15 residues. Trimming took 4 bases from V and 6 from J; bases not matched to a gene: 6. The V gene's germline CDR1 is KGHSH and CDR2 LQKENI. In DNA, the CDR3 is TGTGCCAGCTCACGACTGACTAGCGGGCTCAATGAGCAGTTCTTC. This sequence encodes CASSRLTSGLNEQFF.

The chain joins TRBV11-3 to TRBJ1-2; 7 bases map to TRBD1. The ends lost 2 bases at V and 6 bases at J; junction bases unmatched: 6. CDR1 and CDR2 (germline): SGHNT, YENEEA. The CDR3 is made up of 14 amino acids. This CDR3 is CASSLNPQGDGYTF. Here the CDR3 DNA reads TGTGCCAGCAGCTTAAATCCCCAGGGGGATGGCTACACCTTC.

The chain is built from TRBV5-4 and TRBJ2-5, with D possibly matching TRBD1 (6 bases). The V gene's germline CDR1 is SGHNT and CDR2 YYREEE (reference sequence). This CDR3 is 13 amino acids long. Trimming stripped 5 bases from V and 5 bases from J, with 13 bases between. CDR3 sequence reads: CASRSGAGETQYF. The DNA of the CDR3 is TGTGCCAGCAGATCAGGGGCCGGGGAGACCCAGTACTTC.

This chain uses TRBV10-3 with TRBJ2-1, with TRBD2 matching 10 bases. V lost 2 bases to trimming and J lost 4 bases; unmatched junction nucleotides: 2. The CDR3 runs 15 residues. Per germline, CDR1 ENHRY and CDR2 SYGVKD. The CDR3 DNA reads TGTGCCATCAGTGAGGGACTAGCGGCTTACAATGAGCAGTTCTTC. Residues: CAISEGLAAYNEQFF.

This chain links TRBV15 with TRBJ2-5; possibly TRBD1 for D (5 bases). The CDR3 loop spans 15 amino acids. Germline V gene sequence: CDR1 LNHNV, CDR2 YYDKDF (reference sequence). Trimming took off 4 bases at V and 5 bases at J, with 17 bases between the two ends. Here the CDR3 DNA reads TGTGCCACCAGCAAATCTTGGGGCGGCCGGGAGACCCAGTACTTC. It translates to CATSKSWGGRETQYF.